The present TCR beta chain was sequenced within a study of blood T cell repertoires in COVID-19. On the study more broadly: The study drew acute and convalescent COVID-19 samples from the United States, Italy and Spain.

Under the authors' procedure: Using reference gene primer amplification, nucleated cell counts were estimated. The assay was immunoSEQ multiplex PCR, and TCRdb's table has in-frame clones only and misses some. From that table come the V and J calls and clone size; the DNA was used to work out D and trimming. The sample holds roughly 250,000 clones, about 89% seen once. With V trimmed by 4 bases and J by 6 bases, 4 bases remained unmatched. The CDR3 extends over 14 amino acids. Germline lookup yields CDR1 MNHEY and CDR2 SMNVEV (reference sequence). Participants were aged about 18 to 90 years from roughly 25 US areas.

This clonotype originated in a human donor in a cohort exposed to, infected with or recovered from COVID-19 (not recorded which). The donor label of this sample is uncertain. Material for sequencing was PBMCs or T cells enriched from blood (not recorded which). J is TRBJ1-5 and V is TRBV27, with TRBD1 matching over 9 bases. The CDR3 region is CASSYRGPGQPQHF. CDR3 bases: TGTGCCAGCAGTTACAGGGGGCCAGGTCAGCCCCAGCATTTT.